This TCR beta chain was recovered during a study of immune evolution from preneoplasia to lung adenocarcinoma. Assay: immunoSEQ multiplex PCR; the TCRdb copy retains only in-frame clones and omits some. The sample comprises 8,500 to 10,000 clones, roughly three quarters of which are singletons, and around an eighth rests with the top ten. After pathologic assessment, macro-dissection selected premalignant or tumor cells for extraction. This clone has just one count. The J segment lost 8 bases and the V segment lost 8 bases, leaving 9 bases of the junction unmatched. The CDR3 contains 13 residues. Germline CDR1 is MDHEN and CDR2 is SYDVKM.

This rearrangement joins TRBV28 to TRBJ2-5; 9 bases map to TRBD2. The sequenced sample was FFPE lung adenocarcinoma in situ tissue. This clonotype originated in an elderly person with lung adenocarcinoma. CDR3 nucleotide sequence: TGTGCCAGCCGGACTAGCGCCATTCCCACCCAGTACTTC. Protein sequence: CASRTSAIPTQYF.